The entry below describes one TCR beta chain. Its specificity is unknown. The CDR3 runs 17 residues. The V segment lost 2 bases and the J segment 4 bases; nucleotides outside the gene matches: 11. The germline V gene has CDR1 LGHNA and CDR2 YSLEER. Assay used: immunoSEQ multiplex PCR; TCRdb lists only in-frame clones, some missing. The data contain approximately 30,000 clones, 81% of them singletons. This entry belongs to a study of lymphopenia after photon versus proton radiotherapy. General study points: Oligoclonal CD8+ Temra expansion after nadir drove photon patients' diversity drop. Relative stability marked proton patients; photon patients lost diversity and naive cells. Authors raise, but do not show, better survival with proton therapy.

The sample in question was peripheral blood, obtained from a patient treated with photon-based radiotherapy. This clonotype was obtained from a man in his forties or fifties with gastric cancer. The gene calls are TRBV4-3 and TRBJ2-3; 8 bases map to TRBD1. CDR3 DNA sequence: TGCGCCAGCAGCCAAACTTTCTGGACAGGGAGCGCAGATACGCAGTATTTT. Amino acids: CASSQTFWTGSADTQYF.